The clone carrying this T cell receptor (beta chain) has just one count. Per the original data handling: Cell counts per sample came from amplifying reference gene primers. Clones were read by immunoSEQ multiplex PCR, and TCRdb kept only the in-frame ones, dropping some. The D gene and trimming were derived from the DNA, and the V and J assignments and clone size from that table. The data contain about 480,000 clones, around nine tenths of them singletons. The data are from a study of blood T cell repertoires in COVID-19. Study-wide context: Sites in the United States, Italy and Spain provided acute and convalescent COVID-19 samples.

The length of the CDR3 is 13 residues. Germline V gene sequence: CDR1 PRHDT, CDR2 FYEKMQ (reference sequence). The V and J ends lost 5 bases and 6 bases, in that order; junction bases with no gene match: 4. This clonotype was obtained from a woman between 18 and 29 years old with acute COVID-19. The material sequenced was PBMCs or T cells enriched from blood (not recorded which). This chain links TRBV13 with TRBJ1-5; 7 nucleotides line up with TRBD1. The CDR3: CASSVGQIQPQHF. CDR3 in DNA: TGTGCCAGCAGCGTGGGACAGATTCAGCCCCAGCATTTT.